The 3 T cell receptor beta chains below all came from one sample that was sequenced in a study of T cell responses to AZD1222 COVID-19 vaccine. Only in-frame clones appear in the TCRdb table, and some are missing; sequencing was by immunoSEQ multiplex PCR. The table lists approximately 100,000 clones, 90% of them singletons. Sample: peripheral blood, taken on day 0 of AZD1222 vaccination. All receptors come from an adult in good health.

This chain joins TRBV7-2 and TRBJ1-2, with a weak D call TRBD1 (6 bases). CDR3 length equals 16 residues. Trimming shortened V by 5 bases and J by 5 bases, and 21 bases separated the two germline ends. Germline CDR1 is SGHTA and CDR2 is FQGNSA. The CDR3 loop is CASSARGTTLGYGYTF. The CDR3 DNA sequence: TGTGCCAGCAGCGCGCGGGGGACAACCCTAGGGTATGGCTACACCTTC. The full variable domain, completed using reference TRBV7-2 and TRBJ1-2, is GAGVSQSPSNKVTEKGKDVELRCDPISGHTALYWYRQSLGQGLEFLIYFQGNSAPDKSGLPSDRFSAERTGGSVSTLTIQRTQQEDSAVYLCASSARGTTLGYGYTFGSGTRLTVV.

This chain links TRBV28 with TRBJ1-1; D is unclear. Trimming shortened V by 8 bases and J by 1 base, and 8 bases separated the two germline ends. CDR1 is MDHEN and CDR2 is SYDVKM in the germline V gene. This CDR3 is 12 amino acids long. The DNA for the CDR3 is TGTGCCAGCTATGACTCGAACACTGAAGCTTTCTTT. It encodes CASYDSNTEAFF.

The V gene is TRBV7-2, the J gene TRBJ1-2; D is possibly TRBD1 (5 bases). CDR3 length equals 14 residues. Germline CDR1 reads SGHTA; CDR2 reads FQGNSA. V gave up 1 base and J gave up 10 bases, with 16 bases separating them. The CDR3 region has the DNA TGTGCCAGCAGCTTAGGTGGTCCCAGGGCTGACTACACCTTC. Protein: CASSLGGPRADYTF.